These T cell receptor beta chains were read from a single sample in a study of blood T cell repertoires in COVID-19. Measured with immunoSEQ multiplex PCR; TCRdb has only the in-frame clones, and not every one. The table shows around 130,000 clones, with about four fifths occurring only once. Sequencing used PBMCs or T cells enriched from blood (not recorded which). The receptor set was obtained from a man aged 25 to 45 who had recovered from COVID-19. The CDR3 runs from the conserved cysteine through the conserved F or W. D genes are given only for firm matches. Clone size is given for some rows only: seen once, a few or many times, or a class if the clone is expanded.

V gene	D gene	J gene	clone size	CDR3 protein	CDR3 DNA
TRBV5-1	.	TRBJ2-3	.	CASSHGQGGTDTQYF	TGCGCCAGCAGCCACGGACAGGGAGGGACAGATACGCAGTATTTT
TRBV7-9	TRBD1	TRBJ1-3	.	CASSLDRQGNTIYF	TGTGCCAGCAGCCTGGACAGGCAGGGGAACACCATATATTTT
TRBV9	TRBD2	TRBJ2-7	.	CASSVGSGYSGGDEQYF	TGTGCCAGCAGCGTAGGGTCAGGGTATAGCGGGGGGGACGAGCAGTACTTC
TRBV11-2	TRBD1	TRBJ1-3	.	CASSWGQGGNTIYF	TGTGCCAGCAGCTGGGGACAGGGAGGAAACACCATATATTTT
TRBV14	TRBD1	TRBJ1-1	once	CASRGTGGLNTEAFF	TGTGCCAGCAGGGGGACAGGGGGTTTGAACACTGAAGCTTTCTTT
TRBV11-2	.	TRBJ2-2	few	CASSLEVAANTGELFF	TGTGCCAGCAGCTTAGAAGTAGCGGCCAACACCGGGGAGCTGTTTTTT
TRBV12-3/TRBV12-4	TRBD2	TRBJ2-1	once	CASRASGRYEQFF	TGTGCCAGCAGGGCTAGCGGGAGGTATGAGCAGTTCTTC
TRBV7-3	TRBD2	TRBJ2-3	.	CASSLSSGMRTDTQYF	TGTGCCAGCAGCTTATCTAGCGGGATGAGAACAGATACGCAGTATTTT
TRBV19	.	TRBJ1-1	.	CASLGRARTEAFF	TGTGCCAGCCTGGGGAGGGCGCGGACTGAAGCTTTCTTT
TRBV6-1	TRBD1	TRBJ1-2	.	CASSEPGQGGHYGYTF	TGTGCCAGCAGTGAACCGGGACAGGGGGGTCACTATGGCTACACCTTC
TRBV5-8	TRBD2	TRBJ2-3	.	CASSFMRGAGTDTQYF	TGTGCCAGCAGCTTCATGCGGGGGGCTGGCACAGATACGCAGTATTTT
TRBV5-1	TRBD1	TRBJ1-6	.	CASSLRDRGWEDSPLHF	TGCGCCAGCAGCTTGCGGGACAGGGGTTGGGAGGATTCACCCCTCCACTTT
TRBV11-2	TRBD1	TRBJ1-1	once	CASSFGQGVTEAFF	TGTGCCAGCAGCTTTGGACAGGGGGTGACTGAAGCTTTCTTT
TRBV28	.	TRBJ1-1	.	CASTSGYTEAFF	TGTGCCAGCACTTCGGGTTACACTGAAGCTTTCTTT
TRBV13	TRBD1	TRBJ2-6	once	CASSLGQGAYLTSGANVLTF	TGTGCCAGCAGCTTAGGACAGGGGGCATATTTAACCTCTGGGGCCAACGTCCTGACTTTC
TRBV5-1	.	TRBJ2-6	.	CASSATGSSGANVLTF	TGCGCCAGCAGCGCTACAGGGAGCTCTGGGGCCAACGTCCTGACTTTC
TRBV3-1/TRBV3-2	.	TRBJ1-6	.	CASSQDPTRDSPLHF	TGTGCCAGCAGCCAAGACCCCACGCGGGATTCACCCCTCCACTTT
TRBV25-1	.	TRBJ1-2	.	CASSEFGGRGYTF	TGTGCCAGCAGTGAATTCGGGGGGCGAGGCTACACCTTC
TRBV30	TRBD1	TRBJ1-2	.	CAWRDRVGYGYTF	TGTGCCTGGAGAGACAGGGTTGGCTATGGCTACACCTTC
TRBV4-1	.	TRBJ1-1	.	CASSQLNVGGTEAFF	TGCGCCAGCAGCCAGTTAAACGTTGGAGGCACTGAAGCTTTCTTT
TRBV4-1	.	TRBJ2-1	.	CASSPSVNEQFF	TGCGCCAGCAGCCCCTCGGTCAATGAGCAGTTCTTC
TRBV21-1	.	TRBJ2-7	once	CASSFHLLAGVGYEQYF	TGTGCCAGCAGCTTCCACTTACTAGCGGGAGTAGGCTACGAGCAGTACTTC
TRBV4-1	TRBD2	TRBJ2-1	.	CASSPGERGGYEQFF	TGCGCCAGCAGCCCCGGTGAGCGGGGGGGATATGAGCAGTTCTTC
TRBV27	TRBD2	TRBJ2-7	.	CASSWRGAYEQYF	TGTGCCAGCAGTTGGCGGGGGGCCTACGAGCAGTACTTC
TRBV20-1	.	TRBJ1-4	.	CSAIREEKLFF	TGCAGTGCCATACGAGAGGAAAAACTGTTTTTT
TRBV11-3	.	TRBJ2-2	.	CASSLGTESGELFF	TGTGCCAGCAGCTTAGGGACAGAATCCGGGGAGCTGTTTTTT
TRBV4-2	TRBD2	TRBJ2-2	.	CASSQAGGLIGELFF	TGTGCCAGCAGCCAAGCGGGGGGGCTAATCGGGGAGCTGTTTTTT
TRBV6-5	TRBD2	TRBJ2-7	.	CASSRWTSGSREQYF	TGTGCCAGCAGCCGCTGGACTAGCGGGAGTCGGGAGCAGTACTTC
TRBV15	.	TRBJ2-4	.	CATSRGARVGIQYF	TGTGCCACCAGCAGAGGGGCCAGGGTGGGCATTCAGTACTTC
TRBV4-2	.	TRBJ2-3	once	CASSQDIAGATQYF	TGTGCCAGCAGCCAAGATATAGCCGGCGCTACGCAGTATTTT
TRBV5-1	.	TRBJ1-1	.	CASSLMGDTEAFF	TGCGCCAGCAGCTTAATGGGAGACACTGAAGCTTTCTTT
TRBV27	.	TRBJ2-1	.	CASSLGAPPEQFF	TGTGCCAGCAGTTTAGGAGCCCCCCCTGAGCAGTTCTTC
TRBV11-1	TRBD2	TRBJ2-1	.	CASSLGGGESYNEQFF	TGTGCCAGCAGCTTGGGCGGGGGGGAGTCCTACAATGAGCAGTTCTTC
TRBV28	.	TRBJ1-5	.	CASTLWGPVGQPQHF	TGTGCCAGCACCCTTTGGGGCCCGGTCGGTCAGCCCCAGCATTTT
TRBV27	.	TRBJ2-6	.	CASSYPKRQSRANVLTF	TGTGCCAGCAGTTACCCCAAGAGACAGTCCCGGGCCAACGTCCTGACTTTC
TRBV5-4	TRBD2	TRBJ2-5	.	CASSLGSGGRETQYF	TGTGCCAGCAGCTTGGGGTCCGGGGGGAGAGAGACCCAGTACTTC
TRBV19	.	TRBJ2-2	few	CASSTVNTGELFF	TGTGCCAGTAGTACAGTGAACACCGGGGAGCTGTTTTTT
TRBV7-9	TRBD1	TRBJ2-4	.	CASSLADRGLAKNIQYF	TGTGCCAGCAGCTTAGCAGACAGGGGATTAGCCAAAAACATTCAGTACTTC
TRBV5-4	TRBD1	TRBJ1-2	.	CASRPDRGQYYGYTF	TGTGCCAGCAGACCTGACAGGGGACAGTACTATGGCTACACCTTC
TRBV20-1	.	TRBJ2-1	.	CSARAAYEQFF	TGCAGTGCTAGGGCAGCGTATGAGCAGTTCTTC
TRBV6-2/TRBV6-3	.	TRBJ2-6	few	CASSLGANVLTF	TGTGCCAGCAGTCTTGGGGCCAACGTCCTGACTTTC